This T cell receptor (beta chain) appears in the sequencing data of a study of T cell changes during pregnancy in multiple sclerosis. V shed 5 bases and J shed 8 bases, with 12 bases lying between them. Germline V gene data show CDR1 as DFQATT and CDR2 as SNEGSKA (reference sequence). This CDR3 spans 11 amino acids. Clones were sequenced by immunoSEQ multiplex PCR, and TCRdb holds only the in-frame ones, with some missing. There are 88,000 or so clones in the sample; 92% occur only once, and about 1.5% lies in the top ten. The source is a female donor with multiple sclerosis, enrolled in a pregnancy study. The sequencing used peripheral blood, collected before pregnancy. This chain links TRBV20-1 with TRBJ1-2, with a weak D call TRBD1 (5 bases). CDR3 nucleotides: TGCAGTGCTCGGCAGGGCCGGGGCTACACCTTC. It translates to CSARQGRGYTF.